This T cell receptor (beta chain) was observed in a study of beta chain features in type 1 diabetes (dated by TCRdb to 2016 to 2019). In terms of the full investigation: No differences in mean age, gender distribution, total cell number or subset yield were found between patients and healthy donors. A total of roughly 110 million sorted cells were examined across all samples, and the number of cells per subset was strongly correlated with RNA yield. In the study, recently diagnosed type 1 diabetes patients and matched healthy donors were compared on the TCRB repertoires of their sorted circulating CD4+ T cell subsets. Naive and central memory subsets were obtained from all 30 or so donors, but regulatory and stem cell-like memory subsets were isolated from only 8 patients and roughly eight healthy donors.

The CDR3 goes from the cysteine to the phenylalanine over 15 residues. Of the read, only the CDR3 DNA is kept; its 45 bases are in frame from base 1. According to the germline V gene, CDR1 reads MDHEN and CDR2 reads SYDVKM. V trim: 5 bases; J trim: 5 bases; unmatched bases: 9. Each donor gave one peripheral blood draw, averaging about 100 mL, which was collected into heparinised tubes. Using a panel that included CD45RO, CCR7, CD25, CD127, CD95 and CD27, naive, central memory, regulatory and stem cell-like memory CD4+ T cells were sorted on a BD FACSAria II. Purity was above 95% for every sorted population. PBMCs were isolated right away by Lymphoprep density gradient centrifugation and were stained directly, without culture. So that batch effects would be minimized, each experiment stained and sorted samples in pairs, pairing one healthy donor with one patient. This clone was counted only a few times. Its antigen is not yet known. The sample holds no much larger clone one base away, and base qualities are not on file.

The High Capacity cDNA Reverse Transcription Kit was used to reverse transcribe all of the isolated RNA, meaning that expressed TCRB transcripts were what got sequenced. Naive, central memory and regulatory T cell samples underwent deep immunoSEQ sequencing, averaging roughly 3.5 million total reads per sample. After sorted cells were lysed in RLT buffer, RNA was extracted with DNase-treated RNeasy Micro or Mini kits, with the choice depending on cell number. To prevent cross-contamination, each cell subset was processed individually, whereas patient and healthy donor samples were processed jointly. The immunoSEQ multiplex PCR was used to amplify TCRB sequences from cDNA, yielding 87-bp fragments that span the CDR3 region. Amplicons were sequenced on the Illumina HiSeq platform. Concerning the study's data processing: Synthetic template baselines were used to correct PCR bias computationally, reads within Hamming distance 2 were collapsed together, and singletons that could not be merged were discarded. Reads were aligned against IMGT so that V, D and J genes, CDR3 length and insertions or deletions at six rearrangement sites could be assigned. Within each subset, clonotype counts were normalized to the number of sorted cells before true diversity and Gini coefficients were calculated with the tcR R package. The overlap coefficient, calculated on TCRB nucleotide sequences, was used to quantify repertoire sharing. Out-of-frame TCRB sequences from naive cells were analyzed to stand in for the pre-selection repertoire. Sourced from immuneACCESS, this table was stored by TCRdb with only in-frame sequences that have V and J called. A share of the clones is absent; for the studies checked, an unresolved V gene accounts for under half, and the remainder has no known explanation. The DNA was the basis for D and trimming; V, J and clone size are from that table. Recorded for this sample are some 410,000 clones; roughly an eighth of them occurred a single time. Roughly 0.046% of the sample is held by the ten biggest clonotypes.

What the study reported, not specific to this receptor: Because cDNA was sequenced instead of genomic DNA, highly expressing activated cells could be over-represented, though the groups showed no difference in activation or CD3 levels. Only small numbers of individuals were included in the HLA sub-analyses, which left unresolved whether HLA type had any influence on TCRB rearrangement. PCR might favor shorter templates, but patient and control samples were amplified and corrected together, so any skew would affect both groups equally. At VDJ recombination sites, patients with type 1 diabetes made fewer insertions and deleted more nucleotides, a pattern implying thymic rearrangement abnormalities. A moderate but significant shortening of TCRB CDR3 length was observed in type 1 diabetes patients in all four CD4+ subsets. The naive, central memory and regulatory TCRB repertoires appeared to resemble one another more closely among patients than among healthy donors.

The rearrangement joined TRBV28 to TRBJ2-4; 7 central bases correspond to TRBD2. The sequence came from a woman aged 18-29 years in good health. Sequenced input: naive CD4+ T cells from blood. Taken with the paper, the label for cell subset or site translates to: true naive CD4+ T cells. The bases are TGTGCCAGCAGTCTCCACGGGGGAGGGGAAAACATTCAGTACTTC. This codes for CASSLHGGGENIQYF. Reference TRBV28 and TRBJ2-4 proteins supply the regions before and after the CDR3; the full variable domain is: DVKVTQSSRYLVKRTGEKVFLECVQDMDHENMFWYRQDPGLGLRLIYFSYDVKMKEKGDIPEGYSVSREKKERFSLILESASTNQTSMYLCASSLHGGGENIQYFGAGTRLSVL.